What follows are 18 T cell receptor beta chains derived from one specimen sequenced in a study of identical twins. TCRdb processed the 5' RACE reads anew with MiXCR; each CDR3 protein has one entry. The repertoire holds a few hundred thousand distinct CDR3 sequences, with 15% to 20% as singletons. The sequencing sample was made of naive T cells sorted from blood. These TCRs come from a man aged 50-60 years in good health.

This clonotype occurred many times. The rearrangement links TRBV5-1 to TRBJ2-5, with TRBD1 as a possible D gene (6 bases). The CDR3 runs to 14 residues. From germline, CDR1 is SGHRS and CDR2 YFSETQ. Trimming shortened V by 5 bases and J by 3 bases, and 14 bases separated the two germline ends. The CDR3 bases are TGCGCCAGCAGAACAGGACAGATCGAAGAGACCCAGTACTTC. Translated: CASRTGQIEETQYF.

This clonotype came up many times. The chain recombines TRBV28 with TRBJ2-1; possibly TRBD1 or TRBD2 for D (6 bases each). V was trimmed by 6 bases and J by 10 bases, leaving 13 bases between them. Germline V gene data show CDR1 as MDHEN and CDR2 as SYDVKM. The CDR3 is 12 residues long. The CDR3: CASRLGGSEQFF. CDR3 DNA: TGTGCCAGCAGACTAGGGGGGTCGGAGCAGTTCTTC.

The gene calls are TRBV7-2 and TRBJ1-1; a weak D match, TRBD1 (5 bases). Trimming left V 1 base short and J 2 bases short, with 14 bases between. Per germline, CDR1 SGHTA and CDR2 FQGNSA. This CDR3 spans 16 amino acids. DNA of the CDR3: TGTGCCAGCAGCTTAGAGAGGAGGACAAGAAACACTGAAGCTTTCTTT. It translates to CASSLERRTRNTEAFF.

The chain joins TRBV28 to TRBJ2-1; perhaps TRBD2 as D (5 bases). The V end lost 3 bases, the J end lost 8 bases, and 17 bases lay between the germline ends. The germline gives CDR1 MDHEN, CDR2 SYDVKM. This CDR3 has 15 residues. The CDR3 sequence: CASSFPTTRSDEQFF. CDR3 nucleotides: TGTGCCAGCAGTTTCCCCACCACTAGGTCCGATGAGCAGTTCTTC.

This clonotype was recorded once. The junction departs from germline at one end; a sequencing error may be responsible. This sequence joins TRBV6-1 and TRBJ1-5; possible D gene TRBD1, 6 bases. CDR3 length equals 13 residues. Per germline, CDR1 MNHNS and CDR2 SASEGT. Written as DNA, the CDR3 is TGTGCCAGCACTGAACAGGGATTTCAGCCCCAGCATTTT. Translation gives CASTEQGFQPQHF.

This clonotype was recorded a few times. As DNA, the CDR3 is TGCGCCAGCAGCAGCCGACAGGGTGGGACCAATGAGCAGTTCTTC. It specifies CASSSRQGGTNEQFF. J is TRBJ2-1 and V is TRBV5-1; 7 positions agree with TRBD1. This CDR3 comprises 15 residues. With V trimmed by 4 bases and J by 6 bases, 10 bases remained unmatched. Germline CDR1 SGHRS, CDR2 YFSETQ.

V is TRBV7-2 and J is TRBJ1-5; 7 nucleotides agree with TRBD1. In germline, CDR1 is SGHTA, CDR2 FQGNSA. The V gene end was trimmed by 5 bases and the J gene end by 7 bases; junction bases not matched to a gene: 11. This CDR3 region has 15 residues. In DNA, the CDR3 is TGTGCCAGCAGCCCAAGACAGGGAATGAGGCAGCCCCAGCATTTT. This sequence encodes CASSPRQGMRQPQHF.

This clonotype was picked up many times. The V and J genes are TRBV7-9 and TRBJ1-4; D is undetermined. CDR3 length equals 13 residues. CDR1 and CDR2 from the germline V gene are SEHNR and FQNEAQ (reference sequence). V shed 5 bases and J shed 8 bases, with 12 bases lying between them. The CDR3 DNA reads as TGTGCCAGCAGCCCCCTCTTGGGGGAAAAACTGTTTTTT. Amino acids: CASSPLLGEKLFF. Supplemented by reference TRBV7-9 and TRBJ1-4, the full variable domain reads DTGVSQNPRHKITKRGQNVTFRCDPISEHNRLYWYRQTLGQGPEFLTYFQNEAQLEKSRLLSDRFSAERPKGSFSTLEIQRTEQGDSAMYLCASSPLLGEKLFFGSGTQLSVL.

This clonotype occurred a few times. The chain is built from TRBV10-3 and TRBJ2-7; TRBD1 matches 9 bases. This CDR3 region has 13 residues. V lost 11 bases to trimming and J lost 5 bases; unmatched junction nucleotides: 10. Germline V gene sequence: CDR1 ENHRY, CDR2 SYGVKD. The CDR3 loop is CAGWTGEGHEQYF. In DNA form, the CDR3 reads TGTGCCGGATGGACAGGGGAGGGCCACGAGCAGTACTTC.

There are a few counts of this clonotype. This chain links TRBV20-1 with TRBJ1-4; the D gene is possibly TRBD1 (6 bases). The CDR3 covers 13 residues. Germline V gives CDR1 DFQATT, CDR2 SNEGSKA (reference sequence). The germline V and J ends were trimmed by 6 bases and 8 bases, with 16 bases remaining between them. CDR3 loop: CSASAGQSEKLFF. Written as DNA, the CDR3 is TGCAGTGCCAGCGCAGGACAGTCAGAAAAACTGTTTTTT.

This clonotype was detected ten times or more. The chain combines TRBV5-1 with TRBJ1-5, with D perhaps matching TRBD1 (6 bases). V lost 4 bases and J lost 0, with 14 bases in between. CDR1 is SGHRS and CDR2 is YFSETQ in the germline V gene. The CDR3 consists of 16 residues. The CDR3 protein is CASSPGQGSSNQPQHF. CDR3 DNA: TGCGCCAGCAGCCCCGGCCAGGGGAGTAGCAATCAGCCCCAGCATTTT.

The chain uses TRBV2 and TRBJ2-1, with 8 bases fitting TRBD1. CDR1 and CDR2 from the germline V gene are SNHLY and FYNNEI. The CDR3 runs to 15 residues. The trim removed 6 bases at V and 9 bases at J, leaving 13 bases unmatched. CDR3 loop: CASRKDRVSDGEQFF. In DNA, the CDR3 is TGTGCCAGCAGGAAGGACAGGGTTTCGGACGGTGAGCAGTTCTTC.

This clonotype was observed at least ten times. The CDR3 DNA sequence: TGTGCCAGCAGCTTACTCCCAGGGCAAGATACGCAGTATTTT. Amino acids: CASSLLPGQDTQYF. This chain joins TRBV7-3 and TRBJ2-3; D may be TRBD1 (5 bases). Germline V lookup: CDR1 SGHTA, CDR2 FQGTGA. Trimming cost V 2 bases and J 5 bases, with 11 bases left between them. The CDR3 sequence is 14 residues long.

The rearrangement links TRBV28 to TRBJ1-1; 7 bases align to TRBD1. J was trimmed by 1 base and V by 2 bases; bases with no gene match: 10. CDR3 size: 17 residues. Germline assignment: CDR1 MDHEN and CDR2 SYDVKM. CDR3 DNA sequence: TGTGCCAGCAGTTTACCTACAGGGGTTGGGACGAACACTGAAGCTTTCTTT. Translation gives CASSLPTGVGTNTEAFF. The full variable domain, in which reference TRBV28 and TRBJ1-1 provide the parts outside the CDR3, is DVKVTQSSRYLVKRTGEKVFLECVQDMDHENMFWYRQDPGLGLRLIYFSYDVKMKEKGDIPEGYSVSREKKERFSLILESASTNQTSMYLCASSLPTGVGTNTEAFFGQGTRLTVV.

The chain uses TRBV6-1 and TRBJ2-7; tentatively, D is TRBD2 (6 bases). V was pared by 4 bases and J by 2 bases, with 15 bases between. The CDR3 is made up of 15 amino acids. In germline, CDR1 is MNHNS, CDR2 SASEGT. Here the CDR3 DNA reads TGTGCCAGCAGTGGACTGACGGGAGCCGCCTACGAGCAGTACTTC. Protein product: CASSGLTGAAYEQYF.

This clonotype was counted between two and nine times. This chain joins TRBV24-1 and TRBJ2-3, with TRBD1 identical over 10 bases. CDR1 KGHDR and CDR2 SFDVKD come from the germline V gene. With V trimmed by 3 bases and J by 2 bases, 4 bases remained unmatched. This CDR3 has 16 amino acids. For the CDR3, the DNA is TGTGCCACCAGTGATCCCGGGACAGGGGACACAGATACGCAGTATTTT. This translates into CATSDPGTGDTDTQYF.

The chain uses TRBV12-3 or TRBV12-4 and TRBJ2-7; D gene uncertain. V lost 4 bases and J lost 2, with 9 bases in between. The CDR3 runs to 13 residues. Here the CDR3 reads CASSWGLPYEQYF. The CDR3 DNA reads TGTGCCAGCAGTTGGGGATTGCCCTACGAGCAGTACTTC.

This clonotype was counted only a few times. This chain uses TRBV6-5 with TRBJ1-6, with TRBD1 matching 7 bases. Germline CDR1 reads MNHEY; CDR2 reads SVGAGI. V lost 2 bases and J lost 8; bases outside the gene matches: 6. The CDR3 contains 15 residues. Written as DNA, the CDR3 is TGTGCCAGCAGTTACGCACAGGGGCAGGATTCACCCCTCCACTTT. Encoded protein: CASSYAQGQDSPLHF.